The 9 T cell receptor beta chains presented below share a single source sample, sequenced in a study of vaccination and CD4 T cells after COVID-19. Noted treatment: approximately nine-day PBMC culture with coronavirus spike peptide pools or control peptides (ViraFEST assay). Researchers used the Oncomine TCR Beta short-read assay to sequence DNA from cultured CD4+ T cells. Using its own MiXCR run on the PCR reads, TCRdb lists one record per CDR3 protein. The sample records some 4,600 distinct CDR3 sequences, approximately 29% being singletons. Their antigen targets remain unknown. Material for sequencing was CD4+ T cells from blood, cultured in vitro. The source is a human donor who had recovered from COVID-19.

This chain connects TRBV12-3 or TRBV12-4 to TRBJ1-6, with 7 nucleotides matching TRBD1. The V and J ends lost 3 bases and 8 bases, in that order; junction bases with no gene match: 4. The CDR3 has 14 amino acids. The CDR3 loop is CASSLTGRDSPLHF. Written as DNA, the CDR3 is TGTGCCAGCAGTTTGACAGGGCGAGATTCACCCCTCCACTTT.

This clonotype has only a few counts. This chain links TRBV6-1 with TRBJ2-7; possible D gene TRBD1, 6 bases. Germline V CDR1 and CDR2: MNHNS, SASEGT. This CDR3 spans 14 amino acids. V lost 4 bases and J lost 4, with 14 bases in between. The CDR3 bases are TGTGCCAGCAGTGTGGAACAGGGTGGGTACGAGCAGTACTTC. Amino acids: CASSVEQGGYEQYF.

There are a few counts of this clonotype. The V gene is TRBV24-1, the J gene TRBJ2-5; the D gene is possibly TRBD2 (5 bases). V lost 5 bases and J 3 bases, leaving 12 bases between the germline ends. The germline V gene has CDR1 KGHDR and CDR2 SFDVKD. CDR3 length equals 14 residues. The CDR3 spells CATSGTPPEETQYF. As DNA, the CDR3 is TGTGCCACCAGTGGGACTCCCCCAGAAGAGACCCAGTACTTC.

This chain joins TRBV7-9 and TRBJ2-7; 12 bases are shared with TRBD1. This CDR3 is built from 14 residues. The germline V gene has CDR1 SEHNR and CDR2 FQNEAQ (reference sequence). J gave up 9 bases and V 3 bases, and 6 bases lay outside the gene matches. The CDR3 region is CASSFPGQGAGQYF. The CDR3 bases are TGTGCCAGCAGCTTCCCGGGACAGGGGGCGGGGCAGTACTTC.

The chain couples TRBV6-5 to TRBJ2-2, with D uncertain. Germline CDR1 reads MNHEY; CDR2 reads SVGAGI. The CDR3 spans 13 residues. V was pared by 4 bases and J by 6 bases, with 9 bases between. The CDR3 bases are TGTGCCAGCAGTTTCCAAGTCGCCGGGGAGCTGTTTTTT. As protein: CASSFQVAGELFF.

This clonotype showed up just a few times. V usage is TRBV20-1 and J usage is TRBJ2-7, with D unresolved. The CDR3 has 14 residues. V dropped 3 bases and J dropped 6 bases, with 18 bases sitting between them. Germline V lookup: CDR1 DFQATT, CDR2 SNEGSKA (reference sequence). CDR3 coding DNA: TGCAGTGCTAGGGACCCCCGGACGTTGGGCGAGCAGTACTTC. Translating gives CSARDPRTLGEQYF.

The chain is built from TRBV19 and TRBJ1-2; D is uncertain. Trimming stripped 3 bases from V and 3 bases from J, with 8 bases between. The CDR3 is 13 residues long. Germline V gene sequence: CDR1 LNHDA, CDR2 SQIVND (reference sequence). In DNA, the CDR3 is TGTGCCAGTAGTATCCATGGGGACTATGGCTACACCTTC. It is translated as CASSIHGDYGYTF. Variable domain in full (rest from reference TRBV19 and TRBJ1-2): DGGITQSPKYLFRKEGQNVTLSCEQNLNHDAMYWYRQDPGQGLRLIYYSQIVNDFQKGDIAEGYSVSREKKESFPLTVTSAQKNPTAFYLCASSIHGDYGYTFGSGTRLTVV.

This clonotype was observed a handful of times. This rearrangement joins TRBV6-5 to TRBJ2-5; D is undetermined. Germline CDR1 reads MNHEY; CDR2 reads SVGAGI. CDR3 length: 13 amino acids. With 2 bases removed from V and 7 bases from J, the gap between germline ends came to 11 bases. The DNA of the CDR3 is TGTGCCAGCAGTTACCCCGGTAGAGGGACCCAGTACTTC. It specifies CASSYPGRGTQYF.

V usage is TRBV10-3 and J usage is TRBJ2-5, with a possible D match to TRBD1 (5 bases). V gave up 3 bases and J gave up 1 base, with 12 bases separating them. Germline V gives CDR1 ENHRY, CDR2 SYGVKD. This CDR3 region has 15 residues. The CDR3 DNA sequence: TGTGCCATCAGTGATCTGGGGCGAACCCAAGAGACCCAGTACTTC. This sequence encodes CAISDLGRTQETQYF.